This TCR beta chain was sequenced for a study of OX40 agonist ivuxolimab in advanced cancers. Across the whole study: Patients were treated with intravenous ivuxolimab, dosed at 0.01 to 10 mg/kg and infused every 2 weeks. Whole-study results and caveats: CD4+ and CD8+ blood T cells expanded clonally by week 6 at 0.1 to 3.0 mg/kg. Averaging showed that CD8+ T cells had more expanded clones than CD4+ did.

Sampling of blood occurred at baseline, cycle 4 day 1, and cycle 7 day 1. This CDR3 is built from 14 residues. Trimming cost V 4 bases and J 5 bases, with 14 bases left between them. Germline assignment: CDR1 SGHNT and CDR2 YENEEA. This clone was picked up a small number of times. Its cognate antigen is unknown. The method was immunoSEQ multiplex PCR; TCRdb's version includes in-frame clones alone and lacks a portion of them. This table holds roughly 80,000 clones, around four fifths found once. The gene calls are TRBV11-3 and TRBJ2-5; a possible D gene is TRBD2 (6 bases). Sequencing was performed on CD4+ or CD8+ T cells sorted from blood, taken in a trial of the OX40 agonist ivuxolimab. The source is an adult with an advanced solid tumor such as melanoma, head and neck, liver or kidney cancer. DNA of the CDR3: TGTGCCAGCAGCTCAAGCGGGCTCCCCGAGACCCAGTACTTC. It codes for CASSSSGLPETQYF.